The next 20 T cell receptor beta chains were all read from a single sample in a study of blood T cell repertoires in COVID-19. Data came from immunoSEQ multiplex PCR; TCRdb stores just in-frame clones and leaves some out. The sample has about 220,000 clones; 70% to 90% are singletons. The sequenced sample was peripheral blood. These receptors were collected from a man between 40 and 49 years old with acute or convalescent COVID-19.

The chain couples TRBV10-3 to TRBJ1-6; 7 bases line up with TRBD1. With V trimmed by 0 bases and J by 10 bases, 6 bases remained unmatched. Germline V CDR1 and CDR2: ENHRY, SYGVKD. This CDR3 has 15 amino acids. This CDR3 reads CAISESETGRSPLHF. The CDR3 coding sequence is TGTGCCATCAGTGAGTCGGAGACAGGGAGATCACCCCTCCACTTT.

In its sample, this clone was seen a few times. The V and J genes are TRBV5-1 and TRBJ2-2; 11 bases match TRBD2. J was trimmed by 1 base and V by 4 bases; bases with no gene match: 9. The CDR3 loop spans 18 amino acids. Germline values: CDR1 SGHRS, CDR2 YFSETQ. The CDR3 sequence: CASSGGPSGRRNTGELFF. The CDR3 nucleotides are TGCGCCAGCAGCGGGGGGCCTAGCGGGAGGCGGAACACCGGGGAGCTGTTTTTT.

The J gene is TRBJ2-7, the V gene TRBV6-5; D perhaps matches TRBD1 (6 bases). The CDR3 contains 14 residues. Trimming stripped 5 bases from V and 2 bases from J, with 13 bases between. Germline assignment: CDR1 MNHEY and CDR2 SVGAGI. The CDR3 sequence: CASSNRALAYEQYF. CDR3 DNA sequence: TGTGCCAGCAGTAACAGGGCCCTCGCCTACGAGCAGTACTTC.

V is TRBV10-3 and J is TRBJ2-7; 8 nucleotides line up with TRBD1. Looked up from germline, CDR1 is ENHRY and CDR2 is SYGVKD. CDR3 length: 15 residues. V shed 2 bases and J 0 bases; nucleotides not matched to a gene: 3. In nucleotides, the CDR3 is TGTGCCATCAGTGAGGGGGACAGGAGCTCCTACGAGCAGTACTTC. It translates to CAISEGDRSSYEQYF.

CDR3 residues: CASSEERGSEAFF. The CDR3 DNA reads as TGTGCCAGCAGTGAAGAGCGGGGTTCTGAAGCTTTCTTT. This chain links TRBV6-1 with TRBJ1-1; D remains unclear. Per germline, CDR1 MNHNS and CDR2 SASEGT. V lost 1 base and J 6 bases, leaving 9 bases between the germline ends. This CDR3 has 13 residues.

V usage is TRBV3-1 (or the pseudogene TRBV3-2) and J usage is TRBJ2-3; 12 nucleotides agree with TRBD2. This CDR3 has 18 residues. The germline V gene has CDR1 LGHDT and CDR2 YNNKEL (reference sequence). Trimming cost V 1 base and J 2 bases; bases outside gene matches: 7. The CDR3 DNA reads TGTGCCAGCAGCCAAGCGGACCTAGCGGGGGGGCCCACAGATACGCAGTATTTT. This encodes CASSQADLAGGPTDTQYF.

The CDR3 protein is CASSDGGVGGYTF. The CDR3 DNA reads TGTGCCAGCAGCGACGGGGGGGTGGGAGGCTACACCTTC. The chain joins TRBV6-5 to TRBJ1-2; D is perhaps TRBD1 (5 bases). This CDR3 contains 13 residues. V lost 6 bases to trimming and J lost 8 bases, with 16 bases between them. From germline, CDR1 is MNHEY and CDR2 SVGAGI.

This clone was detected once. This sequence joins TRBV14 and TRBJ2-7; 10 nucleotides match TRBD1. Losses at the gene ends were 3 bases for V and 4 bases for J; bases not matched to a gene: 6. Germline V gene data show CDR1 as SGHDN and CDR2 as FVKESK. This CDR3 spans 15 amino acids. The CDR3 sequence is CASSHPTGGRYEQYF. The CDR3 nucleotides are TGTGCCAGCAGCCACCCGACAGGGGGCCGGTACGAGCAGTACTTC.

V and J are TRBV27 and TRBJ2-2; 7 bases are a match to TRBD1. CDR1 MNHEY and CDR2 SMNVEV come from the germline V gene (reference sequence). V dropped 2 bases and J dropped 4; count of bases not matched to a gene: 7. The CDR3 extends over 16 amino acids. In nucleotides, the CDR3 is TGTGCCAGCAGTTTACCGACAGGGTTAGGCACCGGGGAGCTGTTTTTT. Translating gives CASSLPTGLGTGELFF.

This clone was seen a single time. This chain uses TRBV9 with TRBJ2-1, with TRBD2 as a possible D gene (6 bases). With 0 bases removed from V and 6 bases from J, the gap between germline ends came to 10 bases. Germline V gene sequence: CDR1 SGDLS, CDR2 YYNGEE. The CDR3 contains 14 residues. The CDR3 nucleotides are TGTGCCAGCAGCGTAGAATTAGCGGTCAATGAGCAGTTCTTC. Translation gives CASSVELAVNEQFF.

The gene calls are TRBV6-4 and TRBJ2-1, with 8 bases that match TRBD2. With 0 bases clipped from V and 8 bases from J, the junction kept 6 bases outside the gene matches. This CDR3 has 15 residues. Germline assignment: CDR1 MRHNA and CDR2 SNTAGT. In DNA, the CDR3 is TGTGCCAGCAGTGACTCGAGAACGGGGGGGCATGAGCAGTTCTTC. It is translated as CASSDSRTGGHEQFF.

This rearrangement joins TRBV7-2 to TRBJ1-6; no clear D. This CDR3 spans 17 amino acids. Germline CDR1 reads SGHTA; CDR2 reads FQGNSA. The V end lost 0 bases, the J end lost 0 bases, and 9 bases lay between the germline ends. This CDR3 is CASSLASRSSYNSPLHF. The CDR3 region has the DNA TGTGCCAGCAGCTTAGCCTCCCGGAGCTCCTATAATTCACCCCTCCACTTT.

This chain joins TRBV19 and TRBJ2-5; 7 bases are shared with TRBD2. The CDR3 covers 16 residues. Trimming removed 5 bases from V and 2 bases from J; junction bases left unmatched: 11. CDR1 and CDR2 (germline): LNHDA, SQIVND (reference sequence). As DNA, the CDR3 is TGTGCCAGTAGTCCGTCCTTCGGGGGGTTTCAAGAGACCCAGTACTTC. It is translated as CASSPSFGGFQETQYF.

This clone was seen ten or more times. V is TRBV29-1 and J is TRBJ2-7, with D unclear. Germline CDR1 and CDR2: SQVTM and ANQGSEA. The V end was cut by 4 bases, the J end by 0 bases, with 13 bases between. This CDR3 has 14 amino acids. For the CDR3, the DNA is TGCAGCGTTGCGGGTTACCTAAGCTCCTACGAGCAGTACTTC. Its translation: CSVAGYLSSYEQYF.

CDR3 DNA: TGTGCCAGCAGTTTGGTTCTCGGTCAGCCCCAGCATTTT. Protein: CASSLVLGQPQHF. The chain couples TRBV6-5 to TRBJ1-5; D not resolved. The CDR3 has 13 amino acids. The germline V and J ends were trimmed by 4 bases and 6 bases, with 10 bases remaining between them. Germline V CDR1 and CDR2: MNHEY, SVGAGI.

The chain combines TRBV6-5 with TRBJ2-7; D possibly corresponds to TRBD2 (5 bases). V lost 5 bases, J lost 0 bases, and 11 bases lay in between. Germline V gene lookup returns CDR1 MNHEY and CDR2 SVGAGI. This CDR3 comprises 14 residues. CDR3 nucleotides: TGTGCCAGCAGTCAAAGTGGGAGCTCCTACGAGCAGTACTTC. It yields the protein CASSQSGSSYEQYF.

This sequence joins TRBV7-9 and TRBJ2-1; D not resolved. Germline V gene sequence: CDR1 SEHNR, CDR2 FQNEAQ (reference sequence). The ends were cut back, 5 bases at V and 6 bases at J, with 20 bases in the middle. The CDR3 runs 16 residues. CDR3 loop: CASSLTPARLSNEQFF. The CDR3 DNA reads TGTGCCAGCAGCCTTACACCGGCTAGGTTAAGCAATGAGCAGTTCTTC.

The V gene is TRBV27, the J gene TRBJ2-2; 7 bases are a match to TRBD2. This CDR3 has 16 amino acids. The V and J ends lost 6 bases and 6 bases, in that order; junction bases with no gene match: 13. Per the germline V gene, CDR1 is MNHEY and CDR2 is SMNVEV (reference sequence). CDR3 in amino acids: CASRSLGGGIPGELFF. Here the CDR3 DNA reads TGTGCCAGCAGGTCCCTTGGGGGGGGAATTCCCGGGGAGCTGTTTTTT.

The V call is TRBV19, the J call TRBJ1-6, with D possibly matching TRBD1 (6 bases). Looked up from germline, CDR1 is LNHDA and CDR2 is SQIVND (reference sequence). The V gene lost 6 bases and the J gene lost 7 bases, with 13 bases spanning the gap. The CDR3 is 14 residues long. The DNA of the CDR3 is TGTGCCAGTAGCACAGGGTTCCAAAATTCACCCCTCCACTTT. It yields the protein CASSTGFQNSPLHF.

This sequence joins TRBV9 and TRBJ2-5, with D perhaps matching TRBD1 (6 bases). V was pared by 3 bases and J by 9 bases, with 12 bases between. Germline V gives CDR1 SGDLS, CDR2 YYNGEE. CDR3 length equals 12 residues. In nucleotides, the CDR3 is TGTGCCAGCAGCGCCTATGAGGGGGCCCAGTACTTC. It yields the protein CASSAYEGAQYF.